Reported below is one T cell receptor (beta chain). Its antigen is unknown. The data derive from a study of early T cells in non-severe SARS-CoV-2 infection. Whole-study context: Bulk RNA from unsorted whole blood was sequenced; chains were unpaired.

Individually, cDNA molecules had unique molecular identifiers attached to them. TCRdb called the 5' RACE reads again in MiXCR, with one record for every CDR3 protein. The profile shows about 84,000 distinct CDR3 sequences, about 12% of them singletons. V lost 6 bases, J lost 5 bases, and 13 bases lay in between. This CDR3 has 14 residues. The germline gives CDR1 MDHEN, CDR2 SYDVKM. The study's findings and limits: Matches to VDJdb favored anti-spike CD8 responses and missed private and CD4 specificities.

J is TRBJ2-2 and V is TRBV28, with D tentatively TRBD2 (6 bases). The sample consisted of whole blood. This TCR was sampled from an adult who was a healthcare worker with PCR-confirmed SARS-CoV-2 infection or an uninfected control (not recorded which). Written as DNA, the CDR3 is TGTGCCAGCAGCCCCGGCGGGGCGACCGGGGAGCTGTTTTTT. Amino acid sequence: CASSPGGATGELFF.